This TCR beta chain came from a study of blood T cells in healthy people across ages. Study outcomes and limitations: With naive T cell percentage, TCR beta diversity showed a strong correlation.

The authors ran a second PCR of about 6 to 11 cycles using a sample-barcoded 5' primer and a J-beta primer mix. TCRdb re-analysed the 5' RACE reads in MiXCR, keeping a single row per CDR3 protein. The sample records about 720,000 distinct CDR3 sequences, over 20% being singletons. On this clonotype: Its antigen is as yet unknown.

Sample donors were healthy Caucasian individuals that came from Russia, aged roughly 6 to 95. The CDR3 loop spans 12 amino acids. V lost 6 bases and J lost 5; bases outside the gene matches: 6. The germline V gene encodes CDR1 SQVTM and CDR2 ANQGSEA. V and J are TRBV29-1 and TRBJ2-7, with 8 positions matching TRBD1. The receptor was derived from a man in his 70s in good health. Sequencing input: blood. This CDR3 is CSVKDRDHEQYF. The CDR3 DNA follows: TGCAGCGTGAAGGACAGGGACCACGAGCAGTACTTC.